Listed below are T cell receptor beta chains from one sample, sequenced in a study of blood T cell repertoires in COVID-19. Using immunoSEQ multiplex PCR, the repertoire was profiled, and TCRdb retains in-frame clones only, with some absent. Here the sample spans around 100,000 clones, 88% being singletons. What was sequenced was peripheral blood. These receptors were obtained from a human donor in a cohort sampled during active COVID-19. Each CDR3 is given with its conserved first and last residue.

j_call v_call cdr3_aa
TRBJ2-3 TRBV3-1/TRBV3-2 CASHRDGTDTQYF
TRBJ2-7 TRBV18 CASSHRNTGGPHEQYF
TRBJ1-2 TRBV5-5 CASSLDGQGASGYTF
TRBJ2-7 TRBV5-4 CASSSKNSGFFPYEQYF
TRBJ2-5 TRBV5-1 CASSFRQAGGRGETQYF
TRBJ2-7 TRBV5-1 CASSLAFLGNWAAYEQYF
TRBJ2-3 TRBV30 CAWIPEGLAGGTDTQYF
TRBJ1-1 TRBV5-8 CASSGDRGMGEAFF
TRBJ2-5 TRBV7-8 CASSLLAVQETQYF
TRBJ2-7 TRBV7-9 CASSGLGHNYEQYF